A single sample gave rise to the 21 T cell receptor beta chains below, sequenced in a study of a mutant IDH1 vaccine in newly diagnosed glioma. The data were produced by immunoSEQ multiplex PCR, yet TCRdb's version contains in-frame clones alone and is incomplete. The profile shows approximately 56,000 clones, roughly 61% of them singletons. Noted time point: week 47, end of study. Vaccination used 300 ug of mutant IDH1 20-mer peptide per dose, with topical imiquimod. These TCRs' antigens remain unknown. The source material was peripheral blood mononuclear cells (PBMCs), sampled from a glioma patient whose treatment included an IDH1 peptide vaccine. All receptors come from a man between 35 and 55 years old with glioma. Some clones in this sample may be carry-over from other donors' samples.

In its sample, this clone was seen a few times. This sequence joins TRBV11-2 and TRBJ1-1; the D is unclear. The CDR3 spans 14 residues. Looked up from germline, CDR1 is SGHAT and CDR2 is FQNNGV. V was cut by 3 bases and J by 1 base, with 9 bases left in between. Here the CDR3 DNA reads TGTGCCAGCAGCTTTCCAGCCACGAACACTGAAGCTTTCTTT. Its translation: CASSFPATNTEAFF.

The chain is built from TRBV7-9 and TRBJ2-7, with 8 bases aligning to TRBD1. Germline-derived CDR1 and CDR2 are SEHNR and FQNEAQ (reference sequence). This CDR3 contains 15 residues. J gave up 3 bases and V 2 bases, and 6 bases lay outside the gene matches. CDR3 nucleotide sequence: TGTGCCAGCAGCTTACCTACCACAGGGGGCTACGAGCAGTACTTC. Translated: CASSLPTTGGYEQYF.

The V and J genes are TRBV7-9 and TRBJ1-4; D may be TRBD1 (6 bases). Trimming cost V 4 bases and J 7 bases, with 16 bases left between them. Germline lookup yields CDR1 SEHNR and CDR2 FQNEAQ (reference sequence). CDR3 length: 15 residues. The CDR3 loop is CASSSRRGAGEKLFF. The DNA for the CDR3 is TGTGCCAGCAGCTCCCGACGGGGGGCGGGTGAAAAACTGTTTTTT.

The genes are TRBV6-6 and TRBJ1-4, with D possibly matching TRBD1 (6 bases). V lost 6 bases and J 0 bases, leaving 14 bases between the germline ends. Germline CDR1 and CDR2: MNHNY and SVGAGI (reference sequence). The CDR3 is 16 amino acids. The CDR3 protein is CASSPGQSSTNEKLFF. The CDR3 DNA is TGTGCCAGCAGCCCAGGACAGTCCTCAACTAATGAAAAACTGTTTTTT.

V gene TRBV2 combines with J gene TRBJ1-2; D remains unclear. The germline CDR1 and CDR2 sequences are SNHLY and FYNNEI. V was trimmed by 4 bases and J by 8 bases, leaving 11 bases between them. This CDR3 is 12 amino acids long. The CDR3 DNA reads as TGTGCCAGCAGTGGAAGGGTCGGGGGCTACACCTTC. This encodes CASSGRVGGYTF. Full variable domain (rest looked up from reference TRBV2 and TRBJ1-2): EPEVTQTPSHQVTQMGQEVILRCVPISNHLYFYWYRQILGQKVEFLVSFYNNEISEKSEIFDDQFSVERPDGSNFTLKIRSTKLEDSAMYFCASSGRVGGYTFGSGTRLTVV.

The J gene is TRBJ1-1, the V gene TRBV6-6; TRBD1 might be the D (5 bases). CDR1 MNHNY and CDR2 SVGAGI come from the germline V gene (reference sequence). V was clipped by 2 bases and J by 2 bases, with 6 bases between them. CDR3 length: 13 residues. The DNA for the CDR3 is TGTGCCAGCAGTTACGGGGGTAACACTGAAGCTTTCTTT. The encoded protein is CASSYGGNTEAFF.

The chain links TRBV5-1 to TRBJ2-1; unclear D gene. CDR3 length: 12 residues. Trimming stripped 3 bases from V and 10 bases from J, with 11 bases between. Germline V gene data show CDR1 as SGHRS and CDR2 as YFSETQ. The CDR3 DNA reads TGCGCCAGCAGCTCAGGCCAGAACGAGCAGTTCTTC. It translates to CASSSGQNEQFF. The variable domain in full, with the rest retrieved from reference TRBV5-1 and TRBJ2-1, is KAGVTQTPRYLIKTRGQQVTLSCSPISGHRSVSWYQQTPGQGLQFLFEYFSETQRNKGNFPGRFSGRQFSNSRSEMNVSTLELGDSALYLCASSSGQNEQFFGPGTRLTVL.

The chain employs TRBV5-5 and TRBJ2-1; no clear D gene. Trimming removed 4 bases at V and 6 bases at J, with 8 bases between. Looked up from germline, CDR1 is SGHKS and CDR2 is YYEKEE (reference sequence). The CDR3 extends over 12 amino acids. Here the CDR3 DNA reads TGTGCCAGCAGCCCCCATACCAATGAGCAGTTCTTC. It encodes CASSPHTNEQFF.

CDR3 DNA: TGTGCCAGCAGTGAAGCAGGCAGGGGCTCCTACAATGAGCAGTTCTTC. Protein: CASSEAGRGSYNEQFF. The V and J genes are TRBV6-1 and TRBJ2-1; a possible D gene is TRBD1 (6 bases). The CDR3 contains 16 residues. The V gene lost 0 bases and the J gene lost 0 bases, with 9 bases spanning the gap. Germline CDR1 and CDR2: MNHNS and SASEGT.

This chain connects TRBV9 to TRBJ1-2; 7 positions match TRBD1. This CDR3 has 13 amino acids. After removal of 2 bases from V and 7 bases from J, the junction contained 5 bases not matched to a gene. CDR1 is SGDLS and CDR2 is YYNGEE in the germline V gene. CDR3 in DNA: TGTGCCAGCAGCGTCCGGGACAGTTCTGGCTACACCTTC. The encoded protein is CASSVRDSSGYTF.

J is TRBJ2-1 and V is TRBV19, with D possibly being TRBD1 or TRBD2 (5 bases each). The CDR3 length is 13 residues. Germline V gene lookup returns CDR1 LNHDA and CDR2 SQIVND (reference sequence). Trimming stripped 7 bases from V and 0 bases from J, with 7 bases between. CDR3 residues: CASTGPSYNEQFF. The CDR3 DNA reads as TGTGCCAGTACGGGGCCCTCCTACAATGAGCAGTTCTTC.

This clone has more than one count but fewer than ten. The V and J genes are TRBV5-4 and TRBJ1-1, with 11 bases fitting TRBD1. V trimming: 4 bases; J trimming: 6 bases; junction bases outside the gene matches: 5. The CDR3 extends over 14 amino acids. CDR1 is SGHNT and CDR2 is YYREEE in the germline V gene (reference sequence). CDR3 sequence: CASSPGTGGSEAFF. CDR3 bases: TGTGCCAGCAGCCCCGGGACAGGGGGTTCTGAAGCTTTCTTT.

In this sample, this clone turned up a few times. This chain joins TRBV4-1 and TRBJ1-1, with D possibly matching TRBD1 (6 bases). The CDR3 is 14 amino acids. Germline V gene lookup returns CDR1 MGHRA and CDR2 YSYEKL. Between the trimmed V and J ends, which lost 4 bases and 4 bases, there was a span of 13 bases. The CDR3 sequence: CASSRQTGGTEAFF. In nucleotides, the CDR3 is TGCGCCAGCAGCCGACAGACAGGAGGCACTGAAGCTTTCTTT.

The table lists this clone with a few counts. The chain combines TRBV4-1 with TRBJ1-3, with D unclear. Looked up from germline, CDR1 is MGHRA and CDR2 is YSYEKL. V lost 4 bases, J lost 4 bases, and 8 bases lay in between. CDR3 length equals 13 residues. The DNA for the CDR3 is TGCGCCAGCAGCCTGCTAATGGGAAACACCATATATTTT. Its protein product is CASSLLMGNTIYF.

This sequence joins TRBV21-1 and TRBJ2-7; the D segment call TRBD1 is taken from the table without a DNA check. TRBV21-1 is noted as a pseudogene. The CDR3 totals 15 residues. The CDR3 bases are TGTGCCAGCAGCACGGGGACAAGGGATACCTACGAGCAGTACTTC. This codes for CASSTGTRDTYEQYF.

For the CDR3, the DNA is TGTGCCAGCAGCCTATCCCTCGGGACTAGCGTCACAGATACGCAGTATTTT. It is translated as CASSLSLGTSVTDTQYF. The chain is built from TRBV5-4 and TRBJ2-3; 10 positions match TRBD2. The CDR3 totals 17 residues. The junction had 10 bases not matched to a gene; V was cut back by 4 bases and J by 2 bases. Germline CDR1 SGHNT, CDR2 YYREEE (reference sequence).

This clone was observed a few times. The rearrangement links TRBV11-2 to TRBJ2-7; maybe TRBD2 (5 bases). V dropped 1 base and J dropped 3 bases, with 10 bases sitting between them. The CDR3 is made up of 14 amino acids. Germline V gene sequence: CDR1 SGHAT, CDR2 FQNNGV. In DNA form, the CDR3 reads TGTGCCAGCAGCTTAGGACGGGGTTTCTACGAGCAGTACTTC. Its translation: CASSLGRGFYEQYF.

The rearrangement uses TRBV19 and TRBJ1-2; possibly TRBD1 for D (6 bases). Trimming removed 7 bases at V and 8 bases at J, with 8 bases between. The CDR3 covers 10 residues. Looked up from germline, CDR1 is LNHDA and CDR2 is SQIVND (reference sequence). CDR3 bases: TGTGCCAGTAAGGGGGAGGGCTACACCTTC. Translating it yields CASKGEGYTF.

This clone came up once. The chain combines TRBV6-5 with TRBJ1-5; D is uncertain. CDR3 size: 14 residues. Germline V CDR1 and CDR2: MNHEY, SVGAGI. Between the trimmed V and J ends, which lost 2 bases and 0 bases, there was a span of 5 bases. The CDR3, as DNA: TGTGCCAGCAGTTACGCCGATAGCAATCAGCCCCAGCATTTT. It translates to CASSYADSNQPQHF.

This clone was recorded only once. The chain joins TRBV6-5 to TRBJ2-7, with 7 bases aligning to TRBD1. The junction had 13 bases not matched to a gene; V was cut back by 7 bases and J by 7 bases. The CDR3 has 14 residues. The germline gives CDR1 MNHEY, CDR2 SVGAGI. The CDR3 spells CASTMTGFTGEQYF. The CDR3 DNA reads as TGTGCCAGCACCATGACAGGGTTCACCGGGGAGCAGTACTTC.

This clone is categorized as medium-sized (0.01 to 0.1%). J is TRBJ2-7 and V is TRBV13; possible D gene TRBD1, 5 bases. Germline lookup yields CDR1 PRHDT and CDR2 FYEKMQ (reference sequence). This CDR3 comprises 15 residues. V lost 6 bases and J 2 bases, leaving 17 bases between the germline ends. The CDR3 loop reads CASSRTDSTPYEQYF. Written as DNA, the CDR3 is TGTGCCAGCAGTCGCACTGACAGTACCCCCTACGAGCAGTACTTC.